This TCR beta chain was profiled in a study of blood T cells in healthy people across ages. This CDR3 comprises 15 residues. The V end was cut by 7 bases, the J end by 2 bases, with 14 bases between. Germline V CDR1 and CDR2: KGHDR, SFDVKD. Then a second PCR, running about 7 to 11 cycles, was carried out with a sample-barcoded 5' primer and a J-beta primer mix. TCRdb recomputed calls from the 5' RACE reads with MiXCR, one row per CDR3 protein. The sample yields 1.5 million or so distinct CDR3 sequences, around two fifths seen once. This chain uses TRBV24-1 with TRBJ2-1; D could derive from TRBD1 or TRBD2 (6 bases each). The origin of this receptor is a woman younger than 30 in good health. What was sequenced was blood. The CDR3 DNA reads TGTGCCACCAGCCCAAAGGAGGGGGCCTACAATGAGCAGTTCTTC. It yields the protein CATSPKEGAYNEQFF.